These 11 T cell receptor beta chains were sequenced from one sample in a study of cytomegalovirus exposure and HLA in healthy donors. The PCR contained 60 Vbeta and 13 Jbeta primers. The method was immunoSEQ multiplex PCR; TCRdb's version includes in-frame clones alone and lacks a portion of them. The sample contains 160,000 or so clones, 70% to 80% of which appear only once. Sequences were obtained from PBMCs. These receptors originate from a man in his 60s in good health and CMV-seronegative.

This clone has more than one count but fewer than ten. The chain couples TRBV30 to TRBJ2-7; D is undetermined. This CDR3 has 15 amino acids. V shed 0 bases and J shed 3 bases, with 15 bases lying between them. Per the germline V gene, CDR1 is GTSNPN and CDR2 is SVGIG (reference sequence). CDR3 sequence (DNA): TGTGCCTGGAGTGTACGACATTCGCCCGGCTACGAGCAGTACTTC. It encodes CAWSVRHSPGYEQYF.

The rearrangement uses TRBV6-5 and TRBJ1-3, with D unresolved. CDR1 is MNHEY and CDR2 is SVGAGI in the germline V gene. This CDR3 is 16 amino acids long. Trimming pared 2 bases from V and 0 bases from J, leaving 11 bases between. The CDR3 is CASSYEAPSSGNTIYF. CDR3 bases: TGTGCCAGCAGTTACGAGGCCCCTAGCTCTGGAAACACCATATATTTT.

The V and J genes are TRBV19 and TRBJ2-1; possibly TRBD2 for D (7 bases). The germline gives CDR1 LNHDA, CDR2 SQIVND (reference sequence). Trimming took off 6 bases at V and 9 bases at J, with 21 bases between the two ends. The CDR3 extends over 15 amino acids. The CDR3 spells CASSLGDTGGVEQFF. For the CDR3, the DNA is TGTGCCAGTAGCCTCGGGGACACGGGAGGCGTTGAGCAGTTCTTC. Full variable domain (missing parts from reference TRBV19 and TRBJ2-1): DGGITQSPKYLFRKEGQNVTLSCEQNLNHDAMYWYRQDPGQGLRLIYYSQIVNDFQKGDIAEGYSVSREKKESFPLTVTSAQKNPTAFYLCASSLGDTGGVEQFFGPGTRLTVL.

This clone was found once. This chain connects TRBV10-3 to TRBJ2-1; TRBD2 might be the D (7 bases). The CDR3 extends over 20 amino acids. Trimming shortened V by 0 bases and J by 5 bases, and 26 bases separated the two germline ends. Per germline, CDR1 ENHRY and CDR2 SYGVKD. The CDR3 protein is CAISESEGLGGGSSHNEQFF. In DNA, the CDR3 is TGTGCCATCAGTGAGTCGGAAGGTTTGGGGGGCGGGAGTTCCCACAATGAGCAGTTCTTC.

The chain carries TRBV20-1 and TRBJ1-2; D is undetermined. CDR1 and CDR2 (germline): DFQATT, SNEGSKA (reference sequence). Trimming took 2 bases from V and 8 from J, leaving 9 bases between them. The CDR3 totals 11 residues. The CDR3 protein is CSARSPRGYTF. CDR3 coding DNA: TGCAGTGCTAGATCACCGAGGGGCTACACCTTC.

This clone was picked up a small number of times. The chain recombines TRBV5-6 with TRBJ2-1; 8 nucleotides line up with TRBD2. The CDR3 covers 17 residues. Trimming took 4 bases from V and 6 from J; bases not matched to a gene: 15. Per the germline V gene, CDR1 is SGHDT and CDR2 is YYEEEE. DNA of the CDR3: TGTGCCAGCAGCCGGTTGCCGGCGACTAGCGTGAGCAATGAGCAGTTCTTC. It encodes CASSRLPATSVSNEQFF.

The table lists this clone with a count of one. This rearrangement joins TRBV15 to TRBJ1-5, with 7 nucleotides matching TRBD1. The CDR3 contains 17 residues. The junction had 5 bases not matched to a gene; V was cut back by 0 bases and J by 0 bases. Germline values: CDR1 LNHNV, CDR2 YYDKDF (reference sequence). Written as DNA, the CDR3 is TGTGCCACCAGCAGAGATAAGGGACAGCTTAGCAATCAGCCCCAGCATTTT. Its translation: CATSRDKGQLSNQPQHF.

The genes are TRBV30 and TRBJ1-4; no reliable D call. This CDR3 is 10 amino acids long. Germline lookup yields CDR1 GTSNPN and CDR2 SVGIG (reference sequence). The CDR3 nucleotides read TGTGCAGGAGGCCCCGAAAAACTGTTTTTT. Its protein product is CAGGPEKLFF.

V and J are TRBV5-1 and TRBJ2-1; D possibly corresponds to TRBD1 (5 bases). Germline assignment: CDR1 SGHRS and CDR2 YFSETQ. V lost 0 bases and J lost 6, with 10 bases in between. The CDR3 consists of 14 residues. This CDR3 reads CASSLEQVGNEQFF. The CDR3 DNA reads as TGCGCCAGCAGCTTGGAACAGGTGGGCAATGAGCAGTTCTTC.

This sequence joins TRBV4-3 and TRBJ2-7; TRBD1 matches 9 bases. This CDR3 is built from 18 residues. CDR1 and CDR2 (germline): LGHNA, YSLEER. After removal of 0 bases from V and 2 bases from J, the junction contained 11 bases not matched to a gene. The CDR3 nucleotides are TGCGCCAGCAGCCAAGATCTGGACAGGGGATCGGTAGCCTACGAGCAGTACTTC. It yields the protein CASSQDLDRGSVAYEQYF.

This rearrangement joins TRBV10-2 to TRBJ1-3; TRBD1 might be the D (5 bases). The germline CDR1 and CDR2 sequences are WSHSY and SAAADI. This CDR3 comprises 15 residues. The V end was cut by 3 bases, the J end by 5 bases, with 14 bases between. The CDR3 region has the DNA TGCGCCAGCAGTGATACACAGGTTATGAGAAACACCATATATTTT. Translated: CASSDTQVMRNTIYF.